A selection of T cell receptor beta chains follows, all from one sample in a study of T-cell reconstitution after alpha-beta-depleted transplantation in children. TCRdb re-called the PCR reads with MiXCR, one entry per CDR3 protein. The sample includes 75,000 to 90,000 distinct CDR3 sequences, about 14% of them seen just once. The sample was PBMCs, mostly from graft donor cells, taken 180 days after TCRalphabeta/CD19-depleted stem cell transplant. The receptors derive from a male patient between 2 and 10 years old who had a stem cell transplant for acute lymphoblastic leukemia, so the T cells may come from the graft donor. The CDR3 runs from the conserved cysteine through the conserved F or W. The D gene is left open where the match is weak. Where a row states a size, it is once, few, many or the class of an expanded clone; other rows omit it.

d_gene	abundance	v_gene	j_gene	CDR3nt	CDR3aa
NA	few	TRBV11-3	TRBJ2-2	TGTGCCAGCAGTGATAACACCGGGGAGCTGTTTTTT	CASSDNTGELFF
TRBD1	NA	TRBV6-1	TRBJ1-5	TGTGCCAGCAGTGGGGACAGGGCTGGAAATCAGCCCCAGCATTTT	CASSGDRAGNQPQHF
NA	few	TRBV5-1	TRBJ1-5	TGCGCCAGCAGCTATAATCCTCTGGGAATCGGGAGCAATCAGCCCCAGCATTTT	CASSYNPLGIGSNQPQHF
TRBD1	many	TRBV7-6	TRBJ1-2	TGTGCCAGCAGCCGGGACAGCGCAGTCTATGGCTACACCTTC	CASSRDSAVYGYTF
NA	NA	TRBV5-1	TRBJ2-7	TGCGCCAGCAGATTGGTCGGCGATTACCCCTACGAGCAGTACTTC	CASRLVGDYPYEQYF
NA	many	TRBV12-3/TRBV12-4	TRBJ1-2	TGTGCCAGCAGTCCAGAGGTGAATGGCTACACCTTC	CASSPEVNGYTF
NA	few	TRBV10-2	TRBJ2-3	TGCGCCAGCAGTGAGAGGCAAGGAATCGGCACAGATACGCAGTATTTT	CASSERQGIGTDTQYF
NA	many	TRBV9	TRBJ2-5	TGTGCCAGCAGCGTTTCGGGGAAAGAGACCCAGTACTTC	CASSVSGKETQYF
TRBD1	NA	TRBV30	TRBJ1-2	TGTGCCTGGAGTGTACACCCAGGGGGCATAAGCTATGGCTACACCTTC	CAWSVHPGGISYGYTF
NA	NA	TRBV20-1	TRBJ2-6	TGCAGTGCTACTAAAAGGACAGCCTCTGGGGCCAACGTCCTGACTTTC	CSATKRTASGANVLTF
NA	NA	TRBV20-1	TRBJ2-1	TGCAGTGCTCCTTCAATTTGGGGGGCCTACAATGAGCAGTTCTTC	CSAPSIWGAYNEQFF
NA	few	TRBV20-1	TRBJ1-5	TGCAGTGCTACCGGAGGGCATAGCAATCAGCCCCAGCATTTT	CSATGGHSNQPQHF
NA	many	TRBV12-3/TRBV12-4	TRBJ1-1	TGTGCCAGCAGTTTTACCGGGCCGGCGAACACTGAAGCTTTCTTT	CASSFTGPANTEAFF
NA	NA	TRBV29-1	TRBJ2-3	TGCAGCGTCGTCGGGGTCCTCACAGATACGCAGTATTTT	CSVVGVLTDTQYF
NA	NA	TRBV7-2	TRBJ2-3	TGTGCCAGCAGCTTGAAGCAGATCACAGATACGCAGTATTTT	CASSLKQITDTQYF
NA	NA	TRBV7-2	TRBJ2-3	TGTGCCAGCACATTCTTGGGCCTACCCCGGAGCTTT	CASTFLGLPRSF
NA	few	TRBV18	TRBJ2-5	TGTGCCAGCTCACCACCTTCCCAGTTAGGGACCCAGTACTTC	CASSPPSQLGTQYF
NA	NA	TRBV18	TRBJ2-4	TGTGCCAGCTCACCACCGAACAGAGGCCCGAAAAACATTCAGTACTTC	CASSPPNRGPKNIQYF
TRBD1	few	TRBV4-1	TRBJ2-1	TGCGCCAGCAGGACGGGACAGACGAGCTCCTACAATGAGCAGTTCTTC	CASRTGQTSSYNEQFF
NA	few	TRBV20-1	TRBJ2-6	TGCAGTGGAATTACTGGGGCCAACGTCCTGACTTTC	CSGITGANVLTF
TRBD2	NA	TRBV13	TRBJ2-3	TGTGCCAGCAGCTTGACTAGCGGGGGGGTCGTCACAGATACGCAGTATTTT	CASSLTSGGVVTDTQYF
NA	NA	TRBV24-1	TRBJ2-5	TGTGCCACCAGCGGGGCGGCAGAGACCCAGTACTTC	CATSGAAETQYF
TRBD1	NA	TRBV5-1	TRBJ2-7	TGCGCCAGCGCAACCGGGACAGGCTCTTCTCTCGAGCAGTACTTC	CASATGTGSSLEQYF
NA	NA	TRBV5-5	TRBJ1-4	TGTGCCAGCAGCTTGGCCAAGAAGTGGCAATGGGAAAAACTGTTTTTT	CASSLAKKWQWEKLFF
TRBD1	many	TRBV7-6	TRBJ2-7	TGTGCCAGCAGCTTAGCACAGGACAGGGTTACCCACGAGCAGTACTTC	CASSLAQDRVTHEQYF
TRBD2	NA	TRBV4-3	TRBJ2-7	TGCGCCAGCAGCCAGTTATCTAGCGGGGAGATCCCCTACGAGCAGTACTTC	CASSQLSSGEIPYEQYF
NA	NA	TRBV5-1	TRBJ2-7	TGCGCCAGCAGCTTGCGCCAGATCAGGGGACCTAACTACGAGCAGTACTTC	CASSLRQIRGPNYEQYF
NA	few	TRBV15	TRBJ2-2	TGTGCCACCAGCAGACCGGCCGGGACGGGTGGGACCGGGGAGCTGTTTTTT	CATSRPAGTGGTGELFF
NA	NA	TRBV9	TRBJ1-1	TGTGCCAGCAGCCTACGAGGTAACACTGAAGCTTTCTTT	CASSLRGNTEAFF
NA	few	TRBV7-6	TRBJ2-5	TGTGCCAGCAGCTTAGAATACCAAGAGACCCAGTACTTC	CASSLEYQETQYF
TRBD1	few	TRBV10-3	TRBJ1-1	TGTGCCATCAGCCTTCAACAGGGGGCGAACACTGAAGCTTTCTTT	CAISLQQGANTEAFF
NA	NA	TRBV15	TRBJ1-2	TGTGCCACCAGCAGATTGACACTCCTAGTAAACTATGGCTACACCTTC	CATSRLTLLVNYGYTF
NA	NA	TRBV7-2	TRBJ2-1	TGTGCCAGCAGACCGAGCGGGAAAGGGGGACGGGAGCAGTTCTTC	CASRPSGKGGREQFF
NA	many	TRBV20-1	TRBJ1-3	TGCAGTGCTCCCGGGAGAAATTCAGGAAACACCATATATTTT	CSAPGRNSGNTIYF
TRBD2	NA	TRBV20-1	TRBJ2-2	TGCAGTGCCCCCACGGGGGGATCAGACACCGGGGAGCTGTTTTTT	CSAPTGGSDTGELFF
NA	NA	TRBV5-1	TRBJ1-2	TGCGCCAGCAGCTTGAGGATTCAGGGCTCTACCAAAGGGGGCTACACCTTC	CASSLRIQGSTKGGYTF
TRBD2	many	TRBV20-1	TRBJ2-5	TGCAGTGCTACCTGGACTAGCGGGGGCAACCAAGAGACCCAGTACTTC	CSATWTSGGNQETQYF
TRBD2	NA	TRBV5-5	TRBJ2-1	TGTGCCAGCAGCGCGACTAGCGGGGGGTTAGCTAATGAGCAGTTCTTC	CASSATSGGLANEQFF
TRBD2	NA	TRBV7-2	TRBJ2-1	TGTGCCAGCACCCAGGCGGGAGGAAATGAGCAGTTCTTC	CASTQAGGNEQFF
NA	NA	TRBV5-6	TRBJ2-5	TGTGCCAGCAGCCAAGGTTGGCGCCAAGAGACCCAGTACTTC	CASSQGWRQETQYF
NA	NA	TRBV27	TRBJ1-2	TGTGCCAGCGTTCAGGACGGAACCTCCTATGGCTACACCTTC	CASVQDGTSYGYTF
NA	few	TRBV9	TRBJ1-2	TGTGCCAGCAGCGTTTTCGGGACCTTTAACTATGGCTACACCTTC	CASSVFGTFNYGYTF
TRBD1	NA	TRBV20-1	TRBJ1-2	TGCAGTGTCGCGCCCTTGTCGGGGACAGACTTCTCCTATGGCTACACCTTC	CSVAPLSGTDFSYGYTF
NA	few	TRBV20-1	TRBJ1-2	TGCAGTGCTAGACAGGTCTATGGCTACACCTTC	CSARQVYGYTF